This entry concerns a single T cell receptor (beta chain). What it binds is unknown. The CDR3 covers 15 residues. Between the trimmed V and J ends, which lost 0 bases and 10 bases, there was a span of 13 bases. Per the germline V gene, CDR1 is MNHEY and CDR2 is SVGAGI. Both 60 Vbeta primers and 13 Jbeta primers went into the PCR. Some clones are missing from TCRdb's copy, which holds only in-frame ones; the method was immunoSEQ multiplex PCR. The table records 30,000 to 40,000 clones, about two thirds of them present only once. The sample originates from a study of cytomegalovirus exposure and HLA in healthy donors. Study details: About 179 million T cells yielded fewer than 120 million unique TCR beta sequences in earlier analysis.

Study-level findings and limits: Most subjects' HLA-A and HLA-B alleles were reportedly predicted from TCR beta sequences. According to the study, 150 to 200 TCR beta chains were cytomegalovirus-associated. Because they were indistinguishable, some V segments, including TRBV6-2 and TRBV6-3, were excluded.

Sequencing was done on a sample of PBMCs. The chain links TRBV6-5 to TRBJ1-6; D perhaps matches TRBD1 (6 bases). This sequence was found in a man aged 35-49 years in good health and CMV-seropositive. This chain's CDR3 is CASSYSDTGQSPLHF. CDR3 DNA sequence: TGTGCCAGCAGTTACTCTGATACGGGACAATCACCCCTCCACTTT.